A single sample is the source of the 19 T cell receptor beta chains below, sequenced in a study of shared clonotypes between healthy human individuals. TCRdb keeps only in-frame clones here, not all; method: immunoSEQ multiplex PCR. There are about 2.4 million clones in the sample; around 94% occur only once, and 0.13% to 0.15% lies in the top ten. The sample was naive CD4+ T cells sorted from blood. Subset given: CD45RA+ positively selected. The source is a man aged 18 to 29 in good health.

DNA for the CDR3: TGTGCCAGCAACCCGAGCGGGAGAAGGGGCAATGAGCAGTTCTTC. Translation gives CASNPSGRRGNEQFF. The chain joins TRBV28 to TRBJ2-1; 8 bases are a match to TRBD2. The CDR3 has 15 amino acids. V shed 7 bases and J 6 bases; nucleotides not matched to a gene: 11. Per the germline V gene, CDR1 is MDHEN and CDR2 is SYDVKM.

This chain connects TRBV7-9 to TRBJ1-2; TRBD1 might be the D (6 bases). Between the trimmed V and J ends, which lost 6 bases and 4 bases, there was a span of 12 bases. Germline loops: CDR1 SEHNR, CDR2 FQNEAQ (reference sequence). This CDR3 is built from 13 residues. CDR3 sequence reads: CASRETGPYGYTF. CDR3 in DNA: TGTGCCAGCAGGGAGACAGGTCCCTATGGCTACACCTTC.

The chain employs TRBV18 and TRBJ2-7; D unclear. The germline V and J ends were trimmed by 0 bases and 5 bases, with 11 bases remaining between them. CDR1 is KGHSH, CDR2 LQKENI, per germline. The CDR3 contains 14 residues. The CDR3 here is CASSPPARANEQYF. The CDR3 DNA follows: TGTGCCAGCTCACCACCGGCGCGAGCTAACGAGCAGTACTTC.

This clone is a singleton in its sample. The chain links TRBV9 to TRBJ2-2; D may be TRBD1 (5 bases). Germline V gene data show CDR1 as SGDLS and CDR2 as YYNGEE. CDR3 size: 15 residues. Trimming took off 4 bases at V and 1 base at J, with 11 bases between the two ends. This CDR3 reads CASSPRTLNTGELFF. The CDR3 DNA reads as TGTGCCAGCAGCCCGCGGACACTGAACACCGGGGAGCTGTTTTTT.

The genes are TRBV19 and TRBJ1-1; 8 positions agree with TRBD1. Trimming took 7 bases from V and 3 from J; bases not matched to a gene: 16. Germline V CDR1 and CDR2: LNHDA, SQIVND (reference sequence). This CDR3 region has 17 residues. The CDR3 sequence is CASTETYRGKGYTEAFF. For the CDR3, the DNA is TGTGCCAGTACCGAAACTTACAGGGGGAAAGGGTACACTGAAGCTTTCTTT. The full variable domain, rest sourced from reference TRBV19 and TRBJ1-1, is DGGITQSPKYLFRKEGQNVTLSCEQNLNHDAMYWYRQDPGQGLRLIYYSQIVNDFQKGDIAEGYSVSREKKESFPLTVTSAQKNPTAFYLCASTETYRGKGYTEAFFGQGTRLTVV.

The gene calls are TRBV19 and TRBJ2-5; 9 bases line up with TRBD2. The J segment lost 1 base and the V segment lost 7 bases, leaving 7 bases of the junction unmatched. Germline CDR1 reads LNHDA; CDR2 reads SQIVND (reference sequence). The CDR3 consists of 15 residues. The CDR3 coding sequence is TGTGCCAGTAAGGGCGGGAGGGCCATCCAAGAGACCCAGTACTTC. Its translation is CASKGGRAIQETQYF.

The J gene is TRBJ2-1, the V gene TRBV6-5; 11 bases agree with TRBD2. CDR3 size: 14 residues. Germline CDR1 MNHEY, CDR2 SVGAGI. The V gene end was trimmed by 2 bases and the J gene end by 9 bases; junction bases not matched to a gene: 3. The CDR3 DNA sequence: TGTGCCAGCAGTTACGGGACTAGCGGACCTGAGCAGTTCTTC. Residues: CASSYGTSGPEQFF.

The rearrangement links TRBV11-3 to TRBJ2-4; 9 bases fit TRBD1. The CDR3 consists of 12 residues. V was pared by 4 bases and J by 9 bases, with 1 base of the junction left unmatched. Germline CDR1 is SGHNT and CDR2 is YENEEA. The CDR3 reads CASSSDRGIQYF. CDR3 nucleotide sequence: TGTGCCAGCAGCTCGGACAGGGGCATTCAGTACTTC.

The rearrangement joins TRBV9 to TRBJ1-6, with 8 bases identical to TRBD1. The CDR3 sequence is 17 residues long. V lost 4 bases to trimming and J lost 15 bases; unmatched junction nucleotides: 21. Germline V gene lookup returns CDR1 SGDLS and CDR2 YYNGEE. CDR3: CASSSRSRSGTGYHLHF. In DNA, the CDR3 is TGTGCCAGCAGCTCACGTAGCCGATCCGGGACAGGTTATCACCTCCACTTT. Filled out from reference TRBV9 and TRBJ1-6, the complete variable domain reads DSGVTQTPKHLITATGQRVTLRCSPRSGDLSVYWYQQSLDQGLQFLIQYYNGEERAKGNILERFSAQQFPDLHSELNLSSLELGDSALYFCASSSRSRSGTGYHLHFGNGTRLTVT.

The chain couples TRBV14 to TRBJ2-5; 9 positions match TRBD1. CDR1 is SGHDN, CDR2 FVKESK, per germline. V lost 2 bases and J lost 5; bases outside the gene matches: 6. The CDR3 has 15 residues. In nucleotides, the CDR3 is TGTGCCAGCAGCCAATCGGGACAGGGCCGGGAGACCCAGTACTTC. This gives the protein CASSQSGQGRETQYF.

The rearrangement uses TRBV11-2 and TRBJ1-5; D is possibly TRBD1 (5 bases). Germline V gives CDR1 SGHAT, CDR2 FQNNGV. V lost 8 bases and J lost 4, with 18 bases in between. This CDR3 has 15 amino acids. The CDR3 nucleotides read TGTGCCAGCTCATCTGAGGGACTCACAAATCAGCCCCAGCATTTT. Residues: CASSSEGLTNQPQHF.

This chain connects TRBV25-1 to TRBJ2-6; weak D call: TRBD2 (5 bases). CDR1 is MGHDK and CDR2 is SYGVNS in the germline V gene. Trimming left V 4 bases short and J 0 bases short, with 13 bases between. CDR3 length equals 17 residues. The CDR3 DNA is TGTGCCAGCAGTGGTGTAGGGAGAGGCTCTGGGGCCAACGTCCTGACTTTC. Translation: CASSGVGRGSGANVLTF.

The chain employs TRBV9 and TRBJ2-1, with TRBD2 identical over 10 bases. The CDR3 has 17 amino acids. With V trimmed by 0 bases and J by 0 bases, 3 bases remained unmatched. Looked up from germline, CDR1 is SGDLS and CDR2 is YYNGEE. The CDR3 sequence: CASSVGAGGPSYNEQFF. The DNA for the CDR3 is TGTGCCAGCAGCGTAGGAGCGGGAGGGCCCTCCTACAATGAGCAGTTCTTC. The complete variable domain, with remaining parts taken from reference TRBV9 and TRBJ2-1, reads DSGVTQTPKHLITATGQRVTLRCSPRSGDLSVYWYQQSLDQGLQFLIQYYNGEERAKGNILERFSAQQFPDLHSELNLSSLELGDSALYFCASSVGAGGPSYNEQFFGPGTRLTVL.

The chain employs TRBV5-5 and TRBJ2-2, with TRBD2 matching over 15 bases. CDR1 is SGHKS and CDR2 is YYEKEE in the germline V gene (reference sequence). V trimming: 1 base; J trimming: 2 bases; junction bases outside the gene matches: 9. The CDR3 is 20 amino acids. The CDR3 DNA is TGTGCCAGCAGCTTGACACCGGGACTAGCGGGGGGACCTAACACCGGGGAGCTGTTTTTT. This gives the protein CASSLTPGLAGGPNTGELFF.

The V gene is TRBV7-8, the J gene TRBJ1-2; the D gene is possibly TRBD1 (6 bases). The CDR3 length is 14 residues. The germline gives CDR1 SGHVS, CDR2 FQNEAQ. Trimming left V 0 bases short and J 6 bases short, with 11 bases between. In DNA form, the CDR3 reads TGTGCCAGCAGCTTAGCACAGGGAGAGGATGGCTACACCTTC. Protein sequence: CASSLAQGEDGYTF.

J is TRBJ2-2 and V is TRBV4-1; D ambiguous. Germline V gives CDR1 MGHRA, CDR2 YSYEKL. This CDR3 is built from 15 residues. The V gene lost 4 bases and the J gene lost 0 bases, with 9 bases spanning the gap. CDR3 protein: CASSPGPANTGELFF. DNA of the CDR3: TGCGCCAGCAGCCCGGGCCCCGCGAACACCGGGGAGCTGTTTTTT.

J is TRBJ2-7 and V is TRBV5-1, with 7 bases aligning to TRBD2. CDR1 is SGHRS, CDR2 YFSETQ, per germline. V was pared by 0 bases and J by 6 bases, with 12 bases of the junction left unmatched. CDR3 length equals 16 residues. As DNA, the CDR3 is TGCGCCAGCAGCTTGGAGGGGAGGGGATCCGCGGTCGAGCAGTACTTC. This translates into CASSLEGRGSAVEQYF.

Regarding this clone: This CDR3 is also generated by other DNA sequences in the sample. The rearrangement uses TRBV18 and TRBJ1-1, with D possibly being TRBD1 (5 bases). V was trimmed by 5 bases and J by 1 base, leaving 8 bases between them. Germline assignment: CDR1 KGHSH and CDR2 LQKENI. The CDR3 length is 13 residues. CDR3 sequence reads: CASSEGPNTEAFF. CDR3 nucleotide sequence: TGTGCCAGCTCAGAGGGGCCGAACACTGAAGCTTTCTTT.

A word on this clone: Other DNA sequences of this sample code for an identical CDR3. The CDR3: CASSLGQQETQYF. Here the CDR3 DNA reads TGTGCCAGCAGCTTAGGGCAGCAAGAGACCCAGTACTTC. This chain joins TRBV7-3 and TRBJ2-5, with no clear D. From germline, CDR1 is SGHTA and CDR2 FQGTGA. The CDR3 spans 13 residues. V was shortened by 2 bases and J by 2 bases, with 6 bases between the two germline ends.